Listed below are T cell receptor beta chains from one sample, sequenced in a study of blood T cell repertoires in COVID-19. The assay was immunoSEQ multiplex PCR, and TCRdb's table has in-frame clones only and misses some. The sample has a few hundred thousand clones, just over 85% seen once. Sequenced sample: PBMCs or T cells enriched from blood (not recorded which). These receptors were collected from a woman aged 45-59 years with acute COVID-19. Each CDR3 is given with its conserved first and last residue. The D gene is left open where the match is weak. Clone size is not always given. Where it is, it says once, few, many or a class for expanded clones.

D	V	J	size	CDR3	DNA
TRBD1	TRBV6-5	TRBJ1-5	.	CASSSTGTGQPQHF	TGTGCCAGCAGTTCGACAGGGACGGGACAGCCCCAGCATTTT
TRBD1	TRBV10-3	TRBJ1-1	.	CAISWTGESTEAFF	TGTGCCATCAGTTGGACAGGGGAATCCACTGAAGCTTTCTTT
.	TRBV27	TRBJ1-6	once	CASSLGQYSYNSPLHF	TGTGCCAGCAGTTTGGGGCAATACTCCTATAATTCACCCCTCCACTTT
.	TRBV10-3	TRBJ1-1	.	CAISGQGFSGTEAFF	TGTGCCATAAGCGGTCAGGGGTTTTCGGGCACTGAAGCTTTCTTT
TRBD1	TRBV19	TRBJ2-4	.	CASSIGRVQGARNIQYF	TGTGCCAGTAGTATAGGGCGGGTACAGGGGGCTAGAAACATTCAGTACTTC
TRBD2	TRBV7-8	TRBJ2-3	.	CASSLLIFGGRAEDTQYF	TGTGCCAGCAGCTTACTCATTTTCGGCGGGAGGGCCGAAGATACGCAGTATTTT
TRBD2	TRBV27	TRBJ2-7	.	CASRARASGRYEQYF	TGTGCCAGCAGGGCCCGGGCTAGCGGGCGATACGAGCAGTACTTC
TRBD1	TRBV5-1	TRBJ1-2	.	CASRGGQGVYGYTF	TGCGCCAGCAGGGGTGGACAGGGGGTCTATGGCTACACCTTC
.	TRBV29-1	TRBJ2-1	once	CSVVRVANEQFF	TGCAGCGTTGTCAGGGTGGCGAATGAGCAGTTCTTC
.	TRBV6-1	TRBJ2-4	.	CASSEASFFIQYF	TGTGCCAGCAGTGAAGCATCTTTTTTCATTCAGTACTTC
.	TRBV2	TRBJ2-1	.	CAERDRRAGVYNEQFF	TGTGCCGAAAGGGACCGCAGGGCAGGGGTCTACAATGAGCAGTTCTTC
TRBD2	TRBV27	TRBJ2-7	.	CASSPRSSGSSYEQYF	TGTGCCAGCAGTCCTCGCTCTAGCGGGAGCTCCTACGAGCAGTACTTC
.	TRBV10-3	TRBJ2-7	.	CAISESSRAGGEQYF	TGTGCCATCAGTGAGTCGTCCAGGGCCGGGGGCGAGCAGTACTTC
TRBD1	TRBV27	TRBJ2-5	once	CASSSRDRGRETQYF	TGTGCCAGCAGTTCCCGGGACAGGGGGCGAGAGACCCAGTACTTC
TRBD2	TRBV19	TRBJ2-4	.	CASSIGSLAGGAKNIQYF	TGTGCCAGTAGTATAGGATCGCTAGCGGGAGGAGCCAAAAACATTCAGTACTTC
TRBD1	TRBV19	TRBJ1-6	.	CASSRISGTGGSPLHF	TGTGCCAGTAGTAGGATCTCCGGGACAGGGGGTTCACCCCTCCACTTT
.	TRBV7-9	TRBJ1-1	.	CASSFREGTEAFF	TGTGCCAGCAGCTTTCGGGAGGGCACTGAAGCTTTCTTT
TRBD2	TRBV9	TRBJ2-3	many	CASSVTSGHTQYF	TGTGCCAGCAGCGTGACTAGCGGGCATACGCAGTATTTT
TRBD2	TRBV7-6	TRBJ2-3	.	CASSLGLAGSSTDTQYF	TGTGCCAGCAGCTTAGGATTAGCGGGTTCTAGCACAGATACGCAGTATTTT
.	TRBV28	TRBJ1-5	.	CAALRGNSNQPQHF	TGTGCCGCCTTAAGGGGTAACAGCAATCAGCCCCAGCATTTT
.	TRBV25-1	TRBJ2-2	.	CASSTQYGELFF	TGTGCCAGCAGTACACAATACGGGGAGCTGTTTTTT
.	TRBV20-1	TRBJ1-2	.	CSARASGYTF	TGCAGTGCTAGAGCCTCGGGCTACACCTTC
TRBD2	TRBV27	TRBJ2-7	.	CASSPWSSGRAGEQYF	TGTGCCAGCAGTCCCTGGAGTAGCGGGAGGGCCGGGGAGCAGTACTTC
.	TRBV18	TRBJ1-5	.	CASSSGLNQPQHF	TGTGCCAGCTCGTCAGGACTTAATCAGCCCCAGCATTTT
TRBD2	TRBV6-2/TRBV6-3	TRBJ2-3	.	CASSYSGRELRTDTQYF	TGTGCCAGCAGTTACTCGGGGCGGGAGTTGAGAACAGATACGCAGTATTTT
.	TRBV2	TRBJ1-4	.	CASRRGINEKLFF	TGTGCCAGCAGGCGGGGTATAAATGAAAAACTGTTTTTT
.	TRBV15	TRBJ1-1	.	CATSWGRRGNTEAFF	TGTGCCACCAGCTGGGGACGCAGGGGGAACACTGAAGCTTTCTTT
TRBD1	TRBV4-2	TRBJ1-5	.	CASSQGQGGNQPQHF	TGTGCCAGCAGCCAAGGACAGGGTGGCAATCAGCCCCAGCATTTT
.	TRBV28	TRBJ2-7	.	CASRGYRDTSYEQYF	TGTGCCAGCAGAGGATACCGGGACACCTCCTACGAGCAGTACTTC
TRBD2	TRBV27	TRBJ2-7	.	CASSDGLAGVWEQYF	TGTGCCAGCAGTGACGGACTAGCGGGAGTGTGGGAGCAGTACTTC
TRBD1	TRBV7-2	TRBJ1-6	few	CASSFRDRYYNSPLHF	TGTGCCAGCAGCTTCCGGGACAGATATTATAATTCACCCCTCCACTTT
.	TRBV4-2	TRBJ2-1	.	CASSQDMGGTYNEQFF	TGTGCCAGCAGCCAAGATATGGGGGGTACCTACAATGAGCAGTTCTTC
.	TRBV27	TRBJ2-7	.	CASRGTGSGSYEQYF	TGTGCCAGCAGAGGAACGGGGAGCGGCTCCTACGAGCAGTACTTC
.	TRBV20-1	TRBJ1-5	.	CSASRVLGQPQHF	TGCAGTGCTAGTCGGGTCCTCGGACAGCCCCAGCATTTT
TRBD2	TRBV19	TRBJ2-7	.	CASSFGTSSYEQYF	TGTGCCAGTAGCTTCGGGACTAGCTCCTACGAGCAGTACTTC
.	TRBV19	TRBJ1-3	once	CATNSRGHPFRNTIYF	TGTGCCACCAACTCCCGCGGTCACCCGTTCCGAAACACCATATATTTT
.	TRBV9	TRBJ1-2	.	CASSVALYSNYGYTF	TGTGCCAGCAGCGTCGCCCTATATTCTAACTATGGCTACACCTTC
.	TRBV29-1	TRBJ2-5	.	CSVTGYQETQYF	TGCAGCGTAACAGGTTACCAAGAGACCCAGTACTTC
TRBD1	TRBV27	TRBJ2-6	.	CASTRALGQGGSGANVLTF	TGTGCCAGCACCCGAGCCCTGGGACAGGGCGGCTCTGGGGCCAACGTCCTGACTTTC
.	TRBV5-8	TRBJ1-3	.	CASSSTGHAGNTIYF	TGTGCCAGCAGCTCAACAGGACACGCTGGAAACACCATATATTTT
TRBD1	TRBV9	TRBJ2-1	once	CASSPPTGHEQFF	TGTGCCAGCAGCCCCCCGACAGGGCATGAGCAGTTCTTC
TRBD2	TRBV4-1	TRBJ2-1	few	CASSQIGTSGIKGQFF	TGCGCCAGCAGCCAAATAGGGACTAGCGGTATTAAAGGGCAGTTCTTC
.	TRBV29-1	TRBJ2-1	once	CSVEGAGGNNEQFF	TGCAGCGTTGAAGGGGCGGGCGGAAACAATGAGCAGTTCTTC
TRBD1	TRBV11-2	TRBJ2-7	once	CASSSGDRVGSYEQYF	TGTGCCAGCAGCTCAGGCGACAGGGTTGGGTCCTACGAGCAGTACTTC
.	TRBV5-5	TRBJ1-6	.	CASSSIVDSPLHF	TGTGCCAGCAGCTCGATTGTAGATTCACCCCTCCACTTT
.	TRBV7-9	TRBJ1-5	few	CASSSAGGNQPQHF	TGTGCCAGCAGCTCTGCGGGGGGCAATCAGCCCCAGCATTTT
.	TRBV7-9	TRBJ1-4	once	CASSAGAEKLFF	TGTGCCAGCAGCGCAGGGGCTGAAAAACTGTTTTTT
TRBD1	TRBV5-3	TRBJ2-1	once	CARSLRQGRVNEQFF	TGTGCCAGAAGCTTGCGACAGGGAAGGGTAAATGAGCAGTTCTTC
TRBD2	TRBV30	TRBJ2-7	.	CAWSVAGGYEQYF	TGTGCCTGGTCGGTAGCGGGGGGCTACGAGCAGTACTTC
TRBD2	TRBV27	TRBJ2-3	.	CASSLWGRAADTQYF	TGTGCCAGCAGTTTATGGGGGAGGGCCGCAGATACGCAGTATTTT
TRBD1	TRBV28	TRBJ1-4	.	CASSLGQENEKLFF	TGTGCCAGCAGCCTGGGACAGGAAAATGAAAAACTGTTTTTT
.	TRBV6-6	TRBJ1-1	.	CASSYPEGNTEAFF	TGTGCCAGCAGTTACCCCGAGGGGAACACTGAAGCTTTCTTT
.	TRBV7-9	TRBJ1-1	.	CASSLRRGRGAETEAFF	TGTGCCAGCAGCTTAAGGAGGGGTCGGGGCGCGGAAACTGAAGCTTTCTTT
.	TRBV28	TRBJ2-7	once	CASSFSGSSYEQYF	TGTGCCAGCAGTTTTAGCGGAAGCTCCTACGAGCAGTACTTC
.	TRBV5-4	TRBJ2-3	.	CASSLAGVFTDTQYF	TGTGCCAGCAGCTTGGCGGGGGTTTTCACAGATACGCAGTATTTT
TRBD1	TRBV4-2	TRBJ1-2	.	CASSQGQAINYGYTF	TGTGCCAGCAGCCAGGGACAGGCAATTAACTATGGCTACACCTTC
.	TRBV7-9	TRBJ2-1	.	CASSLAQGRINEQFF	TGTGCCAGCAGCTTAGCGCAGGGTCGGATAAATGAGCAGTTCTTC
.	TRBV7-2	TRBJ2-5	.	CASSLVGGETQYF	TGTGCCAGCAGCTTAGTTGGGGGGGAGACCCAGTACTTC
TRBD1	TRBV5-6	TRBJ1-6	.	CASSLDAGQGYSPLHF	TGTGCCAGCAGCTTGGATGCGGGACAGGGCTATTCACCCCTCCACTTT
TRBD1	TRBV7-9	TRBJ1-2	.	CASSSLRGLDYGYTF	TGTGCCAGCAGCTCTCTTAGGGGGCTAGACTATGGCTACACCTTC